A single sample gave rise to the 23 T cell receptor beta chains below, sequenced in a study of blood T cells in healthy people across ages (dated by TCRdb to about 2015). Libraries were built with 5' RACE. The instrument was an Illumina HiSeq 2500. A second PCR of roughly 7 to 12 cycles was run with a J-beta primer mix and a sample-barcoded 5' primer. TCRdb ran its own pipeline on the public reads, namely fastp trimming at Q25 and MiXCR clone calling, and kept in-frame beta chains. Every distinct CDR3 protein forms one entry, paired with its most common genes and DNA. The sample table shows some 880,000 distinct CDR3 sequences, and 35% to 40% are seen once. Under 15% of the sample is taken by the ten largest. Sequenced material: blood. Source of these receptors: a man aged 18 to 29 in good health.

J is TRBJ1-6 and V is TRBV5-1; D perhaps matches TRBD1 (5 bases). This CDR3 is 18 amino acids long. Trimming shortened V by 0 bases and J by 0 bases, and 13 bases separated the two germline ends. Per germline, CDR1 SGHRS and CDR2 YFSETQ. The CDR3 DNA follows: TGCGCCAGCAGCTTGGAAGCGGGGGGAAGCTCCTATAATTCACCCCTCCACTTT. This gives the protein CASSLEAGGSSYNSPLHF.

This clonotype was found a few times. This chain links TRBV14 with TRBJ1-6; D gene uncertain. Germline loops: CDR1 SGHDN, CDR2 FVKESK. The CDR3 covers 15 residues. Trimming cost V 0 bases and J 6 bases, with 9 bases left between them. The CDR3 is CASSQETLRNSPLHF. In DNA form, the CDR3 reads TGTGCCAGCAGCCAAGAAACCCTGCGTAATTCACCCCTCCACTTT.

In this sample, this clonotype turned up a few times. This chain uses TRBV7-9 with TRBJ2-3; 7 positions agree with TRBD2. CDR1 is SEHNR, CDR2 FQNEAQ, per germline (reference sequence). J was trimmed by 1 base and V by 5 bases; bases with no gene match: 12. The CDR3 has 17 residues. The CDR3 nucleotides are TGTGCCAGCAGCCCCAGCTTAGGGGCGGGGGGCACAGATACGCAGTATTTT. Amino acids: CASSPSLGAGGTDTQYF.

This clonotype was seen more than once but under ten times. The chain uses TRBV10-3 and TRBJ2-1; 8 nucleotides align to TRBD2. The germline gives CDR1 ENHRY, CDR2 SYGVKD. Trimming at V came to 3 bases and at J to 6 bases, leaving 13 bases not matched to a gene. The CDR3 extends over 17 amino acids. CDR3 sequence reads: CAISDLQSGGSPNEQFF. DNA of the CDR3: TGTGCCATCAGTGACCTACAGAGCGGGGGATCACCCAATGAGCAGTTCTTC.

This clonotype was detected only a few times. The V gene is TRBV6-5, the J gene TRBJ2-1; 8 bases line up with TRBD1. Germline CDR1 reads MNHEY; CDR2 reads SVGAGI. Trimming took 6 bases from V and 13 from J; bases not matched to a gene: 5. The CDR3 covers 11 residues. DNA for the CDR3: TGTGCCAGCAGCGGGGACAGGACACAGTTCTTC. Protein product: CASSGDRTQFF.

The chain recombines TRBV7-7 with TRBJ2-5; 7 bases agree with TRBD2. Germline CDR1 is SSHAT and CDR2 is FNYEAQ (reference sequence). The CDR3 contains 15 residues. Unmatched junction bases numbered 6, after V lost 4 bases and J lost 1 base. This CDR3 reads CASSSGAGSQETQYF. Written as DNA, the CDR3 is TGTGCCAGCAGCTCGGGAGCGGGATCCCAAGAGACCCAGTACTTC.

The rearrangement joins TRBV7-9 to TRBJ2-5; 12 nucleotides align to TRBD2. Germline CDR1 reads SEHNR; CDR2 reads FQNEAQ (reference sequence). V dropped 5 bases and J dropped 2; count of bases not matched to a gene: 9. The CDR3 is 17 residues long. The CDR3 loop is CASSPTSGGTLQETQYF. The CDR3 nucleotides read TGTGCCAGCAGCCCGACTAGCGGGGGCACTCTTCAAGAGACCCAGTACTTC.

This clonotype has just a few counts. The chain employs TRBV20-1 and TRBJ2-3; 9 bases map to TRBD1. The V segment lost 6 bases and the J segment 6 bases; nucleotides outside the gene matches: 16. This CDR3 is built from 16 residues. CDR1 DFQATT and CDR2 SNEGSKA come from the germline V gene (reference sequence). This CDR3 reads CSAPVDRGNVDDTQYF. CDR3 bases: TGCAGTGCACCCGTCGACAGGGGGAATGTCGACGATACGCAGTATTTT.

In this sample, this clonotype turned up a few times. The chain carries TRBV12-3 or TRBV12-4 and TRBJ1-2; a weak D match, TRBD1 (6 bases). CDR3 length: 12 amino acids. Trimming stripped 8 bases from V and 2 bases from J, with 9 bases between. The CDR3 region has the DNA TGTGCCAGCTTCGGACAGAACTATGGCTACACCTTC. The encoded protein is CASFGQNYGYTF.

The chain employs TRBV4-1 and TRBJ2-3; TRBD1 aligns across 7 bases. CDR3 size: 16 residues. With 2 bases clipped from V and 4 bases from J, the junction kept 9 bases outside the gene matches. The germline CDR1 and CDR2 sequences are MGHRA and YSYEKL. The DNA for the CDR3 is TGCGCCAGCAGCCAACTACAGGGGAAAATGGCAGATACGCAGTATTTT. Translating gives CASSQLQGKMADTQYF.

This clonotype has a handful of counts. The chain is built from TRBV10-3 and TRBJ1-5; D unclear. The CDR3 sequence is 16 residues long. CDR1 is ENHRY, CDR2 SYGVKD, per germline. The germline V and J ends were trimmed by 11 bases and 0 bases, with 20 bases remaining between them. The CDR3 DNA is TGTGCCGCACTTCGACGGGAAAAGTATAGCAATCAGCCCCAGCATTTT. Protein sequence: CAALRREKYSNQPQHF.

J is TRBJ2-7 and V is TRBV20-1; perhaps D is TRBD1 or TRBD2 (6 bases each). CDR1 is DFQATT, CDR2 SNEGSKA, per germline (reference sequence). V gave up 6 bases and J gave up 5 bases, with 20 bases separating them. The CDR3 spans 14 residues. CDR3 sequence reads: CSAALFLGGNEQYF. CDR3 bases: TGCAGTGCCGCACTCTTCCTCGGGGGCAACGAGCAGTACTTC.

The chain recombines TRBV9 with TRBJ2-5, with 9 bases matching TRBD2. CDR1 and CDR2 from the germline V gene are SGDLS and YYNGEE. The CDR3 runs 16 residues. V lost 5 bases to trimming and J lost 11 bases; unmatched junction nucleotides: 19. CDR3 coding DNA: TGTGCCAGCAGGGGGGGGAGCGGGGGGTCTTACAATGAGCAGTACTTC. This codes for CASRGGSGGSYNEQYF.

The genes are TRBV5-1 and TRBJ2-4; 8 nucleotides match TRBD2. Germline trimming cut 7 bases from V and 5 bases from J; bases unmatched to any gene: 5. Germline CDR1 and CDR2: SGHRS and YFSETQ. The length of the CDR3 is 13 residues. The CDR3 DNA reads as TGCGCCAGCTACTCAGCGGGAGAAAACATTCAGTACTTC. Translated, it gives CASYSAGENIQYF. The full variable domain, in which reference TRBV5-1 and TRBJ2-4 provide the parts outside the CDR3, is KAGVTQTPRYLIKTRGQQVTLSCSPISGHRSVSWYQQTPGQGLQFLFEYFSETQRNKGNFPGRFSGRQFSNSRSEMNVSTLELGDSALYLCASYSAGENIQYFGAGTRLSVL.

Ten or more counts support this clonotype. The V call is TRBV7-9, the J call TRBJ1-2; D unclear. With 0 bases removed from V and 4 bases from J, the gap between germline ends came to 15 bases. In germline, CDR1 is SEHNR, CDR2 FQNEAQ (reference sequence). CDR3 size: 16 residues. The CDR3 here is CASSLAYQDRLYGYTF. CDR3 bases: TGTGCCAGCAGCTTAGCGTACCAGGACCGCCTCTATGGCTACACCTTC.

This chain links TRBV6-2 or TRBV6-3 with TRBJ1-2, with D unresolved. The CDR3 sequence is 14 residues long. Germline V gene lookup returns CDR1 MNHEY and CDR2 SVGEGT. Trimming took off 8 bases at V and 0 bases at J, with 13 bases between the two ends. CDR3 sequence: CASCPGTPNYGYTF. The CDR3 nucleotides are TGTGCCAGCTGTCCGGGCACACCTAACTATGGCTACACCTTC.

The V call is TRBV29-1, the J call TRBJ2-7, with no clear D. V was clipped by 6 bases and J by 7 bases, with 22 bases between them. CDR3 length equals 14 residues. From germline, CDR1 is SQVTM and CDR2 ANQGSEA. CDR3 sequence reads: CSVRRIGSYNEQYF. In nucleotides, the CDR3 is TGCAGCGTCAGAAGGATAGGCTCCTACAATGAGCAGTACTTC.

This chain uses TRBV4-1 with TRBJ1-1; D gene uncertain. The germline V gene has CDR1 MGHRA and CDR2 YSYEKL. Trimming stripped 1 base from V and 5 bases from J, with 8 bases between. The CDR3 extends over 13 amino acids. CDR3 nucleotide sequence: TGCGCCAGCAGCCAAGGGAGCTGGACTGAAGCTTTCTTT. Protein sequence: CASSQGSWTEAFF.

V gene TRBV7-3 combines with J gene TRBJ2-2; perhaps TRBD1 as D (5 bases). Germline V CDR1 and CDR2: SGHTA, FQGTGA. The CDR3 extends over 15 amino acids. Trimming took off 2 bases at V and 4 bases at J, with 11 bases between the two ends. CDR3 loop: CASSLGDSRTGELFF. DNA of the CDR3: TGTGCCAGCAGCTTAGGAGACAGCCGCACCGGGGAGCTGTTTTTT.

The sample holds a few counts of this clonotype. The rearrangement links TRBV7-2 to TRBJ1-6; 10 bases match TRBD1. Germline V CDR1 and CDR2: SGHTA, FQGNSA. The CDR3 runs to 17 residues. Trimming at V came to 1 base and at J to 9 bases, leaving 9 bases not matched to a gene. This CDR3 reads CASSLVWDRGWSSPLHF. For the CDR3, the DNA is TGTGCCAGCAGCTTAGTCTGGGACAGGGGATGGAGTTCACCCCTCCACTTT.

This clonotype was seen a single time. This may be a read error, as it is one base from a much larger clone. The J gene is TRBJ2-1, the V gene TRBV7-8; TRBD2 agrees at 7 bases. The J call may be in error: the DNA end matches TRBJ2-7 better. CDR3 length equals 15 residues. The germline V gene encodes CDR1 SGHVS and CDR2 FQNEAQ. The DNA of the CDR3 is TGTGCCTGCAGCCTTCTAGCGGACACCTACAATGAGCAGTACTTC. It specifies CACSLLADTYNEQYF.

The J gene is TRBJ2-5, the V gene TRBV9; D might be TRBD2 (5 bases). Germline CDR1 and CDR2: SGDLS and YYNGEE. Trimming pared 3 bases from V and 4 bases from J, leaving 13 bases between. The CDR3 has 14 amino acids. The CDR3 DNA reads TGTGCCAGCAGCGGGACGCCAGGAGGAGAGACCCAGTACTTC. Amino acids: CASSGTPGGETQYF.

This clonotype was counted between two and nine times. V is TRBV27 and J is TRBJ2-3; D uncertain. Trimming cost V 5 bases and J 2 bases, with 5 bases left between them. The CDR3 runs 12 residues. Germline lookup yields CDR1 MNHEY and CDR2 SMNVEV (reference sequence). This CDR3 is CASSKPTDTQYF. CDR3 nucleotides: TGTGCCAGCAGTAAACCCACAGATACGCAGTATTTT.